The clone carrying this T cell receptor (beta chain) appeared many times. Antigen: not known. These data are taken from a study of human T cells and chemical hapten exposure. Whole-study findings and limits: Controls had significantly fewer large CDR3 similarity clusters than were formed by expanded TCRs. Patch test scores rose with PT1 expanded TCR counts, a positive correlation.

Library preparation tagged each individual cDNA molecule with a unique molecular identifier. A single record per CDR3 protein comes from TCRdb applying MiXCR to the RACE reads. The profile shows 65,000 to 90,000 distinct CDR3 sequences, 6.6% of them singletons. Time point specified: patch test 2, 6 weeks after DPC sensitization. As for treatment: therapeutic diphenylcyclopropenone sensitization with weekly scalp DPC. From germline, CDR1 is MNHEY and CDR2 SVGAGI. The CDR3 runs to 12 residues. V lost 6 bases, J lost 10 bases, and 7 bases stayed unmatched. This specimen consisted of whole blood, obtained in connection with sensitization to the hapten diphenylcyclopropenone (DPC). The sequence came from a young woman with alopecia areata. Some clones in this sample may be carry-over from other donors' samples. V and J are TRBV6-5 and TRBJ1-1, with 8 bases aligning to TRBD1. The CDR3 coding sequence is TGTGCCAGCAGGAGGCAAGGACAGGGAGCTTTCTTT. Its protein is CASRRQGQGAFF.